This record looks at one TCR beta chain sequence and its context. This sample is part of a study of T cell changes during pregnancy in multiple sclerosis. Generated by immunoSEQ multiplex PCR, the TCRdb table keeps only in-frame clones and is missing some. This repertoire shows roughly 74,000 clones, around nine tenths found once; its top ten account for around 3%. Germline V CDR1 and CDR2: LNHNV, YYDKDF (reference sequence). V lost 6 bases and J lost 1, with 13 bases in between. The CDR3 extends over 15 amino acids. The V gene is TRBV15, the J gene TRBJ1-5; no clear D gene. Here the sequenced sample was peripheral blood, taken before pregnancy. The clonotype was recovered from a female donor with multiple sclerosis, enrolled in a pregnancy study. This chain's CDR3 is CATRGFTGSNQPQHF. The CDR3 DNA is TGTGCCACCAGGGGCTTTACGGGGAGCAATCAGCCCCAGCATTTT.